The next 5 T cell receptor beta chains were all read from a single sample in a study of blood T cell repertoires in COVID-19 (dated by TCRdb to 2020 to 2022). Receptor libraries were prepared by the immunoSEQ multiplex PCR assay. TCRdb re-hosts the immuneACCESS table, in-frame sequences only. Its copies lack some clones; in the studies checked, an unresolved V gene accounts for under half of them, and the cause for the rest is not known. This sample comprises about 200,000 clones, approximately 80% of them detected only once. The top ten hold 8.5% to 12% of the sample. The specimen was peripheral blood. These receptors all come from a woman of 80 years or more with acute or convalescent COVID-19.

Here the CDR3 DNA reads TGTGCCAGTAGTATTCGCCCCTCGGTGACCCAGTACTTC. Translation gives CASSIRPSVTQYF. J is TRBJ2-5 and V is TRBV19; D is undetermined. V gave up 3 bases and J gave up 7 bases, with 12 bases separating them. The CDR3 runs 13 residues. Per the germline V gene, CDR1 is LNHDA and CDR2 is SQIVND (reference sequence).

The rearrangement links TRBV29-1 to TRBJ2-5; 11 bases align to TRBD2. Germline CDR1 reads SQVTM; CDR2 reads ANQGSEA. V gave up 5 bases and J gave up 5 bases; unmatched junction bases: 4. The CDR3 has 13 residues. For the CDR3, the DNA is TGCAGCGTTTTAGCGGGAGGGCCGGAGACCCAGTACTTC. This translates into CSVLAGGPETQYF. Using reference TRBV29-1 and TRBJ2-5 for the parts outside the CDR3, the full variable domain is SAVISQKPSRDICQRGTSLTIQCQVDSQVTMMFWYRQQPGQSLTLIATANQGSEATYESGFVIDKFPISRPNLTFSTLTVSNMSPEDSSIYLCSVLAGGPETQYFGPGTRLLVL.

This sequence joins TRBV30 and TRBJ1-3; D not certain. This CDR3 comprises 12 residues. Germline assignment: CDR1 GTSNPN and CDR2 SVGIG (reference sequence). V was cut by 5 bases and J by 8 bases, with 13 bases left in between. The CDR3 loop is CAWGHQRYTIYF. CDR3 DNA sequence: TGTGCCTGGGGTCATCAGCGATACACCATATATTTT.

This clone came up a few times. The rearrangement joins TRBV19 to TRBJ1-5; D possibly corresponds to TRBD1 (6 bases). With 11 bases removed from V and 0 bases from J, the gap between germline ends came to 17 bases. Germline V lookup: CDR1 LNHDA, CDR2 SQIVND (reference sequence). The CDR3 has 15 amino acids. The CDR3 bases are TGTGCCGGAAAAGTCGCAGGGGATAGCAATCAGCCCCAGCATTTT. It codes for CAGKVAGDSNQPQHF.

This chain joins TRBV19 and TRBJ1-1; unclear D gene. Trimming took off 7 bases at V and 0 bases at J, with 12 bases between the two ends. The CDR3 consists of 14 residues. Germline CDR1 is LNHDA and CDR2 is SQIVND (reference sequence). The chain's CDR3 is CASNSYPMNTEAFF. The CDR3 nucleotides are TGTGCCAGTAACTCCTACCCCATGAACACTGAAGCTTTCTTT.